This TCR beta chain was sequenced during a study of tumor-infiltrating lymphocytes in localized non-small cell lung cancer. Study-wide background: Each patient gave resected tumor and non-adjacent uninvolved lung tissue. The study, taken as a whole, reports: TCRbeta sequencing showed higher T cell infiltration in tumors than uninvolved lung. Not all patients were TCR sequenced, owing to tissue quantity.

CDR1 is KGHSH and CDR2 is LQKENI in the germline V gene. This CDR3 region has 14 residues. V was pared by 4 bases and J by 2 bases, with 11 bases between. Sequencing was performed with immunoSEQ multiplex PCR; in TCRdb, only in-frame clones are kept and a portion is missing. The sample lists approximately 6,700 clones; 60% to 80% were seen once. Comments on this clone: Its antigen is undetermined.

The V call is TRBV18, the J call TRBJ2-5; perhaps TRBD1 as D (5 bases). The source of this sequence is a human donor with non-small cell lung cancer. Input material: uninvolved lung tissue not adjacent to the tumor. The CDR3 nucleotides are TGTGCCAGCTCACTCAGTCAGGGACAAGAGACCCAGTACTTC. It codes for CASSLSQGQETQYF.